A single sample gave rise to the 6 T cell receptor beta chains below, sequenced in a study of shared clonotypes between healthy human individuals (TCRdb year 2020). CD8 naive samples consisted of CD45RO-negative cells that were positively selected for CCR7, yielding a CD45RA+CCR7+ population without TemRA cells. The library was prepared using the immunoSEQ multiplex PCR assay. The source is immuneACCESS, and TCRdb retained only in-frame sequences with V and J called. Part of the clones is not carried over; for the studies checked, unresolved V genes explain less than half of this, and the remainder is unexplained. The sample data list millions of clones, and 85% to 95% of these were observed just once. In total, the top ten clones hold approximately 1.7% of the sample. Input material: naive CD8+ T cells from PBMCs. Sample cell subset or site, as interpreted from the label and publication: CD45RA+CCR7+. The receptors come from a man younger than 35 in good health. Some clones in this sample may be carry-over from other donors' samples.

The chain couples TRBV6-6 to TRBJ1-2; 7 bases fit TRBD1. The V gene end was trimmed by 6 bases and the J gene end by 10 bases; junction bases not matched to a gene: 5. Germline lookup yields CDR1 MNHNY and CDR2 SVGAGI (reference sequence). The CDR3 consists of 11 residues. This CDR3 reads CASRTTGNYTF. Written as DNA, the CDR3 is TGTGCCAGCAGAACGACAGGGAACTACACCTTC.

This chain joins TRBV9 and TRBJ2-7; maybe TRBD1 (5 bases). Trimming pared 2 bases from V and 0 bases from J, leaving 15 bases between. The length of the CDR3 is 16 residues. Germline CDR1 reads SGDLS; CDR2 reads YYNGEE. The CDR3, as DNA: TGTGCCAGCAGCGTTTCCCCCGACAGTAGCTCCTACGAGCAGTACTTC. Translation gives CASSVSPDSSSYEQYF.

The chain is built from TRBV6-5 and TRBJ2-3, with D perhaps TRBD2 (6 bases). This CDR3 has 13 residues. Germline lookup yields CDR1 MNHEY and CDR2 SVGAGI. Trimming shortened V by 6 bases and J by 6 bases, and 13 bases separated the two germline ends. CDR3 sequence: CASRADYTDTQYF. CDR3 DNA sequence: TGTGCCAGCAGGGCGGACTATACCGATACGCAGTATTTT.

In nucleotides, the CDR3 is TGTGCCAGCGGAGGACGGTCCTCCTACGAGCAGTACTTC. Residues: CASGGRSSYEQYF. This sequence joins TRBV27 and TRBJ2-7; TRBD2 is a possible D gene (5 bases). The CDR3 length is 13 residues. The V end lost 8 bases, the J end lost 0 bases, and 11 bases lay between the germline ends. CDR1 and CDR2 from the germline V gene are MNHEY and SMNVEV (reference sequence).

The rearrangement uses TRBV27 and TRBJ2-1, with TRBD2 matching over 8 bases. This CDR3 spans 16 amino acids. With 6 bases clipped from V and 0 bases from J, the junction kept 7 bases outside the gene matches. Germline CDR1 is MNHEY and CDR2 is SMNVEV (reference sequence). CDR3 nucleotide sequence: TGTGCCAGCAGCTACGGGGGGGAAAGCTCCTACAATGAGCAGTTCTTC. Amino acid sequence: CASSYGGESSYNEQFF.

The V call is TRBV27, the J call TRBJ1-1; D might be TRBD1 (6 bases). With 5 bases removed from V and 6 bases from J, the gap between germline ends came to 13 bases. Germline assignment: CDR1 MNHEY and CDR2 SMNVEV (reference sequence). This CDR3 has 13 amino acids. The CDR3 is CASSALDRPEAFF. In DNA, the CDR3 is TGTGCCAGCAGTGCCCTGGACAGACCTGAAGCTTTCTTT.